One T cell receptor (beta chain) is described in this entry. Between the trimmed V and J ends, which lost 4 bases and 0 bases, there was a span of 17 bases. From germline, CDR1 is GTSNPN and CDR2 SVGIG (reference sequence). The CDR3 covers 16 residues. This entry belongs to a study of CD8+ T cells in alopecia areata. In the study overall: Treated patients received oral tofacitinib, 5 to 10 mg twice daily.

Treatment indicated: oral pan-JAK inhibitor, 5-10 mg twice daily. Extraction of RNA preceded its reverse transcription into cDNA, which served as the sequencing template. The repertoire was sequenced with immunoSEQ multiplex PCR; TCRdb's copy has only in-frame clones and lacks some. The sample consists of 190,000 or so clones, 55% to 75% of them appearing once. The rearrangement joins TRBV30 to TRBJ2-3; weak D call: TRBD2 (6 bases). The TCR comes from a human donor with alopecia areata. The starting material was CD4+ T cells sorted from blood, obtained at week 24, from a patient treated with tofacitinib. The DNA for the CDR3 is TGTGCCTGGACAAAAGGGACTCTTTCTAGCACAGATACGCAGTATTTT. Its protein product is CAWTKGTLSSTDTQYF.